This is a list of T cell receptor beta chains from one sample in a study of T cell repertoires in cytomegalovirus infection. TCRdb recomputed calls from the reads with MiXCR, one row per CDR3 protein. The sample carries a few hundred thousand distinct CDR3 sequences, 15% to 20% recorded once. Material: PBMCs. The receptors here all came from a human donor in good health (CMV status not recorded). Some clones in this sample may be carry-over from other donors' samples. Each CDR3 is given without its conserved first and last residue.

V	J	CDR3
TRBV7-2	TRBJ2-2	ASSNPTVGGGGVELF
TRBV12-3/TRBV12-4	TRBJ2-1	ASSFLGPYNEQF
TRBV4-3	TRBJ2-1	ASSQVGTNNEQF
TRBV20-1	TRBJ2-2	SARAQPLNTGELF
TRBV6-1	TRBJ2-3	ASSYGGTVGADTQY
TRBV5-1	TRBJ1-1	ASSLDRGAEAF
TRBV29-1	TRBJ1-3	SVDRENTIY
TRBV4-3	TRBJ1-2	ASSQDPPGQGNYGYT
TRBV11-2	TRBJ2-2	ASRGGFNTGELF
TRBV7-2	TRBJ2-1	ASSSYNNEQF
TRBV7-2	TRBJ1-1	ASSPSSGTGSTEAF
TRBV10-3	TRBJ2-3	AIRDQQGARTDTQY
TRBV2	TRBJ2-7	ASSVSGLLQGTYEQY
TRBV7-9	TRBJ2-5	ASSLPTGTGTLEETQY
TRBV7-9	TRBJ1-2	ASSLQPDNYGYT
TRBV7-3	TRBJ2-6	ASSPQGTSGANVLT
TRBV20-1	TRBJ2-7	SARDAYEQY
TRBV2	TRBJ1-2	ASRGDSDGT
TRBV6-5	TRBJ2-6	ASGGSSGANVLT
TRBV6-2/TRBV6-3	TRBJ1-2	ASKEPGVGYT
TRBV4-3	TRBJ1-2	ASSQVSRGDYGYT
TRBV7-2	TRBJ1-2	ASSPPGTGIGYT
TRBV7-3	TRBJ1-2	ASSQGPAGLYGYT
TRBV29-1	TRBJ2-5	SVDTGARETQY